Below, 22 T cell receptor beta chains from the same sample are listed, as sequenced in a study of cytomegalovirus exposure and HLA in healthy donors. The primer mix had 60 Vbeta and 13 Jbeta primers. TCRdb keeps only in-frame clones here, not all; method: immunoSEQ multiplex PCR. Of under 200,000 clones listed, roughly 77% are singletons. The sample consisted of PBMCs. Source of these receptors: a male donor in good health and CMV-seropositive.

This chain joins TRBV28 and TRBJ1-6; D is undetermined. CDR3 length: 12 amino acids. V was trimmed by 6 bases and J by 4 bases, leaving 4 bases between them. Germline V gene lookup returns CDR1 MDHEN and CDR2 SYDVKM. The chain's CDR3 is CASRLYNSPLHF. The CDR3, as DNA: TGTGCCAGCAGACTTTATAATTCACCCCTCCACTTT. Supplemented by reference TRBV28 and TRBJ1-6, the full variable domain reads DVKVTQSSRYLVKRTGEKVFLECVQDMDHENMFWYRQDPGLGLRLIYFSYDVKMKEKGDIPEGYSVSREKKERFSLILESASTNQTSMYLCASRLYNSPLHFGNGTRLTVT.

J is TRBJ2-2 and V is TRBV7-2; a possible D gene is TRBD2 (5 bases). The CDR3 covers 12 residues. Deletions cut 3 bases from V and 7 bases from J, with 6 bases between. Germline lookup yields CDR1 SGHTA and CDR2 FQGNSA. The CDR3 is CASSFGIGELFF. CDR3 sequence (DNA): TGTGCCAGCAGCTTCGGGATCGGGGAGCTGTTTTTT.

V is TRBV21-1 and J is TRBJ1-5. TRBV21-1 is labeled a pseudogene. CDR3 length: 16 amino acids. Here the CDR3 DNA reads TGTGCCAGTCTCGGAGGGCGGGCCACCTTTAATCAGCCCCAGCATTTT. The encoded protein is CASLGGRATFNQPQHF.

This rearrangement joins TRBV7-3 to TRBJ2-3; TRBD1 is a possible D gene (6 bases). V lost 3 bases, J lost 4 bases, and 8 bases lay in between. From germline, CDR1 is SGHTA and CDR2 FQGTGA. The CDR3 runs 13 residues. The CDR3 protein is CASSFKGADTQYF. For the CDR3, the DNA is TGTGCCAGCAGCTTTAAGGGGGCAGATACGCAGTATTTT.

This CDR3 is CSVQGTGSSGANVLTF. The CDR3 DNA reads TGCAGCGTTCAGGGGACAGGGAGTTCTGGGGCCAACGTCCTGACTTTC. J is TRBJ2-6 and V is TRBV29-1; TRBD1 aligns across 9 bases. Germline lookup yields CDR1 SQVTM and CDR2 ANQGSEA. CDR3 size: 16 residues. Trimming removed 5 bases from V and 1 base from J; junction bases left unmatched: 6.

This clone has just a few counts. This chain links TRBV9 with TRBJ2-1; 11 nucleotides line up with TRBD2. V trimming: 4 bases; J trimming: 7 bases; junction bases outside the gene matches: 19. Germline CDR1 is SGDLS and CDR2 is YYNGEE. The CDR3 spans 19 residues. The CDR3 protein is CASSQLPGLAGGGGNEQFF. The CDR3 DNA is TGTGCCAGCAGCCAGTTGCCCGGCCTAGCGGGGGGCGGGGGTAATGAGCAGTTCTTC.

V gene TRBV7-2 combines with J gene TRBJ1-3; D possibly corresponds to TRBD1 (5 bases). Germline values: CDR1 SGHTA, CDR2 FQGNSA. Trimming removed 1 base at V and 8 bases at J, with 9 bases between. The CDR3 loop spans 13 amino acids. The CDR3 protein is CASSLEGRHTIYF. CDR3 sequence (DNA): TGTGCCAGCAGCTTAGAGGGGCGGCACACCATATATTTT.

This clone was observed a few times. This rearrangement joins TRBV19 to TRBJ2-3, with D hard to call. Between the trimmed V and J ends, which lost 3 bases and 2 bases, there was a span of 12 bases. The germline gives CDR1 LNHDA, CDR2 SQIVND (reference sequence). This CDR3 is built from 15 residues. The CDR3 loop is CASSIGQMHTDTQYF. The CDR3 nucleotides read TGTGCCAGTAGTATTGGGCAGATGCACACAGATACGCAGTATTTT.

This clone is a singleton in its sample. The V gene is TRBV6-5, the J gene TRBJ1-5, with D perhaps TRBD1 (6 bases). Germline-derived CDR1 and CDR2 are MNHEY and SVGAGI. The CDR3 covers 14 residues. Between the trimmed V and J ends, which lost 6 bases and 6 bases, there was a span of 15 bases. The CDR3: CASSLGAGVQPQHF. The CDR3 DNA follows: TGTGCCAGCAGCTTAGGGGCAGGGGTTCAGCCCCAGCATTTT.

This chain links TRBV14 with TRBJ1-3, with TRBD1 matching over 7 bases. Trimming removed 6 bases from V and 2 bases from J; junction bases left unmatched: 4. The CDR3 consists of 14 residues. CDR1 is SGHDN, CDR2 FVKESK, per germline. The CDR3 loop reads CASSRQGTGNTIYF. CDR3 DNA sequence: TGTGCCAGCAGTCGACAGGGCACTGGAAACACCATATATTTT.

The count of this clone is one. The V and J genes are TRBV19 and TRBJ2-5, with 8 positions matching TRBD2. The germline V gene encodes CDR1 LNHDA and CDR2 SQIVND (reference sequence). The CDR3 is made up of 17 amino acids. The trim removed 3 bases at V and 5 bases at J, leaving 14 bases unmatched. CDR3 sequence (DNA): TGTGCCAGTAGTATCGAGGGGCTCGGGAGGGCCGGGGAGACCCAGTACTTC. It encodes CASSIEGLGRAGETQYF.

The V call is TRBV7-3, the J call TRBJ2-5; D uncertain. Germline CDR1 and CDR2: SGHTA and FQGTGA. The V end was cut by 5 bases, the J end by 5 bases, with 18 bases between. The CDR3 covers 15 residues. CDR3 sequence (DNA): TGTGCCAGCAGCCTAGAGGCTCGAGATGGGGAGACCCAGTACTTC. Encoded protein: CASSLEARDGETQYF.

This clone has just one count. The rearrangement joins TRBV29-1 to TRBJ2-7, with D perhaps TRBD1 (5 bases). The germline V gene encodes CDR1 SQVTM and CDR2 ANQGSEA. This CDR3 has 13 amino acids. V dropped 2 bases and J dropped 11 bases, with 19 bases sitting between them. CDR3 DNA sequence: TGCAGCGTTGAACTACTAACAGGAGTAATTAAGTACTTC. Encoded protein: CSVELLTGVIKYF.

This chain uses TRBV11-3 with TRBJ1-1; 7 nucleotides align to TRBD1. This CDR3 is 15 amino acids long. Germline CDR1 and CDR2: SGHNT and YENEEA. The V gene end was trimmed by 5 bases and the J gene end by 0 bases; junction bases not matched to a gene: 6. CDR3 nucleotides: TGTGCCAGCAGCCGGGACAGCTACCTGAACACTGAAGCTTTCTTT. This gives the protein CASSRDSYLNTEAFF.

The sample holds one count of this clone. V gene TRBV5-4 combines with J gene TRBJ2-1; 15 nucleotides agree with TRBD2. V shed 0 bases and J 10 bases; nucleotides not matched to a gene: 8. Germline-derived CDR1 and CDR2 are SGHNT and YYREEE (reference sequence). The CDR3 extends over 17 amino acids. The DNA of the CDR3 is TGTGCCAGCAGCTTGGCCGGGACTAGCGGGAGGAGTGGGGAGCAGTTCTTC. Translating gives CASSLAGTSGRSGEQFF.

The chain combines TRBV6-5 with TRBJ2-1, with 8 bases lining up with TRBD1. The V gene end was trimmed by 2 bases and the J gene end by 8 bases; junction bases not matched to a gene: 8. There are 15 residues in the CDR3. In germline, CDR1 is MNHEY, CDR2 SVGAGI. Here the CDR3 reads CASSYRGTGRHEQFF. For the CDR3, the DNA is TGTGCCAGCAGTTACAGAGGGACAGGACGTCATGAGCAGTTCTTC.

V gene TRBV5-1 combines with J gene TRBJ2-1, with D possibly being TRBD1 (6 bases). Trimming cost V 4 bases and J 7 bases, with 24 bases left between them. The CDR3 loop spans 17 amino acids. The V gene's germline CDR1 is SGHRS and CDR2 YFSETQ. In DNA, the CDR3 is TGCGCCAGCAGCGACCCCTCCAGGGGAAGGACGGGGAATGAGCAGTTCTTC. It yields the protein CASSDPSRGRTGNEQFF.

V is TRBV29-1 and J is TRBJ1-2; 7 bases fit TRBD1. There are 14 residues in the CDR3. V shed 5 bases, J shed 3 bases, and the junction held 9 bases outside the gene matches. Germline V gene lookup returns CDR1 SQVTM and CDR2 ANQGSEA. CDR3 in DNA: TGCAGCGTTCCCCACAGGGGTTTTGACTATGGCTACACCTTC. Its protein is CSVPHRGFDYGYTF.

This chain links TRBV27 with TRBJ1-5; possibly TRBD1 for D (5 bases). Germline CDR1 is MNHEY and CDR2 is SMNVEV (reference sequence). With 4 bases removed from V and 3 bases from J, the gap between germline ends came to 13 bases. The CDR3 runs 15 residues. In nucleotides, the CDR3 is TGTGCCAGCAGTTCTTCCCCAGGGCTCAATCAGCCCCAGCATTTT. Amino acid sequence: CASSSSPGLNQPQHF.

V is TRBV7-2 and J is TRBJ1-4; maybe TRBD1 (6 bases). This CDR3 contains 16 residues. V was trimmed by 4 bases and J by 7 bases, leaving 19 bases between them. Looked up from germline, CDR1 is SGHTA and CDR2 is FQGNSA. The CDR3 DNA reads as TGTGCCAGCAGCTCTAAAGACCAGGGGATTGGTGAAAAACTGTTTTTT. Translated: CASSSKDQGIGEKLFF.

V and J are TRBV7-9 and TRBJ1-2, with no clear D. V lost 2 bases and J 5 bases, leaving 15 bases between the germline ends. Germline-derived CDR1 and CDR2 are SEHNR and FQNEAQ (reference sequence). This CDR3 spans 15 amino acids. This CDR3 reads CASSLHGEGWYGYTF. In DNA form, the CDR3 reads TGTGCCAGCAGCTTACATGGAGAGGGATGGTATGGCTACACCTTC.

The chain uses TRBV7-6 and TRBJ2-2; 16 bases agree with TRBD2. This CDR3 comprises 18 residues. The ends lost 2 bases at V and 3 bases at J; junction bases unmatched: 3. Germline V lookup: CDR1 SGHVS, CDR2 FNYEAQ. CDR3 residues: CASSLMGLAGGYTGELFF. In DNA, the CDR3 is TGTGCCAGCAGCTTAATGGGACTAGCGGGAGGGTACACCGGGGAGCTGTTTTTT.